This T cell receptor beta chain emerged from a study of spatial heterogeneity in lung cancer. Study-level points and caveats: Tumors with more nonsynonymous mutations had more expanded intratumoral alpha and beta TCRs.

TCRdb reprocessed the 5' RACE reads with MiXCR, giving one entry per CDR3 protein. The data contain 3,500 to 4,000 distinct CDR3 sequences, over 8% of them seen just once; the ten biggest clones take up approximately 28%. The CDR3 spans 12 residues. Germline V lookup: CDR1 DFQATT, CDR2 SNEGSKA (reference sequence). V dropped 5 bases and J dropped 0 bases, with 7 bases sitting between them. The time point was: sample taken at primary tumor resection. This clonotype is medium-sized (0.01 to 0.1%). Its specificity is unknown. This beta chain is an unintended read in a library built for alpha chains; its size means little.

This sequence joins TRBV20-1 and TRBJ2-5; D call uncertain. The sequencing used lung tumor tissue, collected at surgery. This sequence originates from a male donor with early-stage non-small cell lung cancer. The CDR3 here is CSAVDHQETQYF. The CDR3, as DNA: TGCAGTGCTGTGGACCACCAAGAGACCCAGTACTTC.